A single sample is the source of the 5 T cell receptor beta chains below, sequenced in a study of blood T cell repertoires in COVID-19. Clones were sequenced by immunoSEQ multiplex PCR, and TCRdb holds only the in-frame ones, with some missing. The sample lists tens of thousands of clones, more than 80% occurring once. The source material was peripheral blood. These receptors all stem from a woman between 55 and 75 years old with acute or convalescent COVID-19.

This clone has a handful of counts. The chain employs TRBV6-5 and TRBJ2-7, with 7 bases aligning to TRBD1. The CDR3 is made up of 14 amino acids. Germline V gene data show CDR1 as MNHEY and CDR2 as SVGAGI. The V gene end was trimmed by 6 bases and the J gene end by 6 bases; junction bases not matched to a gene: 11. CDR3 DNA sequence: TGTGCCAGCAGGGAGATCGGGACAGTCTTCGAGCAGTACTTC. Translated: CASREIGTVFEQYF.

This clone showed up just a few times. The chain couples TRBV6-5 to TRBJ2-3; 9 nucleotides line up with TRBD2. The junction had 10 bases not matched to a gene; V was cut back by 6 bases and J by 6 bases. This CDR3 is 15 amino acids long. Germline loops: CDR1 MNHEY, CDR2 SVGAGI. CDR3 protein: CASRGERGASDTQYF. The CDR3 region has the DNA TGTGCCAGCAGGGGGGAGCGGGGGGCATCGGATACGCAGTATTTT.

The chain carries TRBV12-3 or TRBV12-4 and TRBJ2-3, with D unclear. The CDR3 runs 13 residues. V was cut by 7 bases and J by 1 base, with 9 bases left in between. CDR3 loop: CASTIHGTDTQYF. In DNA form, the CDR3 reads TGTGCCAGCACCATACACGGCACAGATACGCAGTATTTT.

The rearrangement uses TRBV19 and TRBJ1-2; TRBD1 might be the D (6 bases). This CDR3 has 15 residues. The V end was cut by 6 bases, the J end by 0 bases, with 14 bases between. Germline lookup yields CDR1 LNHDA and CDR2 SQIVND (reference sequence). This CDR3 reads CASRDSGATNYGYTF. The DNA for the CDR3 is TGTGCCAGTAGGGATTCAGGGGCTACTAACTATGGCTACACCTTC.

The chain is built from TRBV4-1 and TRBJ1-2; D might be TRBD1 (5 bases). CDR1 MGHRA and CDR2 YSYEKL come from the germline V gene. This CDR3 comprises 14 residues. The ends were cut back, 0 bases at V and 7 bases at J, with 12 bases in the middle. CDR3 DNA sequence: TGCGCCAGCAGCCAAGAGGAGGGGCTGGGTGGCTACACCTTC. Its protein product is CASSQEEGLGGYTF.